This record covers a single T cell receptor (beta chain). Its matching antigen is unknown. The data belong to a study of cytomegalovirus exposure and HLA in healthy donors. The CDR3 loop spans 15 amino acids. The V and J ends lost 9 bases and 0 bases, in that order; junction bases with no gene match: 8. Germline values: CDR1 SNHLY, CDR2 FYNNEI. The PCR was carried out with 60 Vbeta primers and 13 Jbeta primers. Profiling relied on immunoSEQ multiplex PCR, and the TCRdb table lists in-frame clones only, not all of them. This table holds about 89,000 clones, 85% found once. Broader study findings: Testing in vitro showed three CMV-associated chains specific for CMV antigens. Cytomegalovirus status was reportedly diagnosed by the classifier with high sensitivity and specificity. The study labeled under 200 TCR beta chains cytomegalovirus-associated.

Sequencing was carried out using PBMCs. The chain recombines TRBV2 with TRBJ1-5, with 7 bases lining up with TRBD1. The sequence derives from a man aged 35-49 years in good health and CMV-seropositive. As DNA, the CDR3 is TGTGCCAGTAGGCCAGGGGGTTATAGCAATCAGCCCCAGCATTTT. Its translation: CASRPGGYSNQPQHF.